This T cell receptor (beta chain) was recovered during a study of OX40 agonist ivuxolimab in advanced cancers. Study summary: Patients were dosed with the agonistic anti-OX40 (CD134) antibody ivuxolimab. Dosing consisted of intravenous ivuxolimab at 0.01 to 10 mg/kg every 2 weeks. Those treated in dose escalation had hepatocellular carcinoma, melanoma, renal cell cancer or head and neck cancer. General study points: At 0.1-3.0 mg/kg, partial responders had clonal expansion among the lowest observed.

Sequencing was performed with immunoSEQ multiplex PCR; in TCRdb, only in-frame clones are kept and a portion is missing. This table holds about 50,000 clones, 82% found once. The CDR3 contains 13 residues. V lost 6 bases and J 0 bases, leaving 6 bases between the germline ends. Germline V gives CDR1 SGHTA, CDR2 FQGNSA. Concerning this clone: The antigen remains undetermined.

The sample consisted of CD4+ or CD8+ T cells sorted from blood, taken in a trial of the OX40 agonist ivuxolimab. This receptor was identified in an adult with an advanced solid tumor such as melanoma, head and neck, liver or kidney cancer. The chain joins TRBV7-2 to TRBJ1-5; D remains unclear. DNA of the CDR3: TGTGCCAGCAGTTCGGGTAGCAATCAGCCCCAGCATTTT. Translating gives CASSSGSNQPQHF.